This T cell receptor beta chain is from a study of blood T cells in healthy people across ages. A sample-barcoded 5' primer and a J-beta primer mix were used in a second PCR of about 7 to 12 cycles. Sequencing recovered at least 2.5 million CDR3-containing paired-end reads from each sample. Using its own MiXCR run on the 5' RACE reads, TCRdb lists one record per CDR3 protein. The top ten hold over 5.5% of the sample, which has about 1,400,000 distinct CDR3 sequences, almost 60% seen once. Regarding the study as a whole: The lack of PBMC sorting stopped any conclusive naive versus antigen-experienced comparison.

This clonotype was seen repeatedly, ten times or more. Its antigen is still unknown. Total RNA extracted from each sample amounted to at least 6 micrograms. The clonotype originates from a man between 18 and 29 years old in good health. Sequencing was done on a sample of blood.

The CDR3 coding sequence is TGTGCCAGCAGCCAAGATCTTCCGGACCACCTCCGGACCTACGAGCAGTACTTC. Amino acids: CASSQDLPDHLRTYEQYF. This sequence joins TRBV3-1 and TRBJ2-7; D is unresolved. The germline gives CDR1 LGHDT, CDR2 YNNKEL (reference sequence). The V gene lost 0 bases and the J gene lost 2 bases, with 20 bases spanning the gap. CDR3 length equals 18 residues.